Listed below are T cell receptor beta chains from one sample, sequenced in a study of glioma-infiltrating T cells. One entry per CDR3 protein results from TCRdb running MiXCR on the multiplex PCR reads. The table includes some 90,000 distinct CDR3 sequences, approximately 42% detected once. The sequencing sample was made of glioma tissue, nonneoplastic brain tissue, or PBMCs (not recorded which). All receptors derive from a human donor with low-grade glioma or glioblastoma, undergoing nonglioma brain surgery, or in good health (not recorded which). CDR3s include the opening cysteine and the closing phenylalanine or tryptophan. D genes are given only for firm matches. Size is omitted from some rows. Given values are once, few, many or a class for expanded clones.

j_call d_call clone_size v_call cdr3_aa cdr3_nt
TRBJ2-3 - many TRBV11-2 CASSSGTWGADTQYF TGTGCCAGCAGCTCCGGGACTTGGGGCGCAGATACGCAGTATTTT
TRBJ2-1 TRBD2 - TRBV9 CASSVGLAGVGEQFF TGTGCCAGCAGCGTAGGACTAGCGGGAGTTGGGGAGCAGTTCTTC
TRBJ1-2 TRBD1 - TRBV25-1 CASSGPGQGTYNYTF TGTGCCAGCAGTGGACCGGGACAGGGGACTTATAACTACACCTTC
TRBJ2-1 TRBD2 many TRBV2 CASSISGGRGNEQFF TGTGCCAGCAGTATTAGCGGGGGGCGCGGGAATGAGCAGTTCTTC
TRBJ2-3 TRBD1 many TRBV28 CASSLDRATDTQYF TGTGCCAGCAGTCTGGACAGGGCCACAGATACGCAGTATTTT
TRBJ2-7 TRBD2 many TRBV7-2 CASTLGLANYEQYF TGTGCCAGCACCCTGGGACTAGCGAACTACGAGCAGTACTTC
TRBJ1-1 - many TRBV12-5 CASGLVTGAFF TGTGCTAGTGGTTTGGTGACCGGGGCTTTCTTT
TRBJ2-7 - - TRBV7-2 CASSVPIGEDYEQYF TGTGCCAGCAGCGTACCTATCGGGGAAGATTACGAGCAGTACTTC
TRBJ1-4 - many TRBV24-1 CATSEGGTNEKLFF TGTGCCACCAGTGAAGGAGGAACTAATGAAAAACTGTTTTTT
TRBJ2-5 - many TRBV12-3/TRBV12-4 CASTVRDLKETQYF TGTGCCAGCACCGTCAGGGACCTAAAAGAGACCCAGTACTTC
TRBJ1-6 - - TRBV6-2/TRBV6-3 CASRSLNRSPLHF TGTGCCAGCAGGAGTCTAAACCGGTCACCCCTCCACTTT
TRBJ2-5 TRBD1 many TRBV12-3/TRBV12-4 CASSLYLPGQGETQYF TGTGCCAGCAGTTTATACCTTCCGGGACAGGGTGAGACCCAGTACTTC
TRBJ1-3 - many TRBV7-8 CASSLTEGFSGNTIYF TGTGCCAGCAGCCTAACGGAGGGGTTTTCTGGAAACACCATATATTTT
TRBJ2-7 - many TRBV2 CASIGGNSYEQYF TGTGCCAGCATCGGAGGGAACTCCTACGAGCAGTACTTC
TRBJ1-1 - many TRBV5-4 CASSPGGQSTEAFF TGTGCCAGCAGCCCCGGTGGACAGTCAACTGAAGCTTTCTTT
TRBJ2-1 TRBD2 many TRBV6-2/TRBV6-3 CASSYSTSFYNEQFF TGTGCCAGCAGTTACTCGACTAGCTTTTACAATGAGCAGTTCTTC
TRBJ2-7 - few TRBV30 CAWRDTYEQYF TGTGCCTGGCGGGACACCTACGAGCAGTACTTC
TRBJ2-3 - many TRBV2 CASSEGQSTDTQYF TGTGCCAGCAGTGAAGGACAAAGCACAGATACGCAGTATTTT
TRBJ2-7 - many TRBV7-2 CASSLVGTSLYEQYF TGTGCCAGCAGCTTAGTAGGGACATCCCTATACGAGCAGTACTTC
TRBJ2-7 TRBD1 once TRBV20-1 CSADRGTYEQYF TGCAGCGCGGACAGGGGAACCTACGAGCAGTACTTC
TRBJ1-1 - - TRBV6-9 CAGSSQGQFFF TGTGCCGGCAGTTCACAGGGACAATTCTTCTTT
TRBJ1-3 - once TRBV12-3/TRBV12-4 CASSLGQRNIIYF TGTGCCAGCAGTTTAGGTCAGAGAAACATCATATATTTT
TRBJ2-7 - many TRBV7-2 CASRGGTGALYEQYF TGTGCCAGCAGGGGAGGCACGGGAGCCCTTTACGAGCAGTACTTC
TRBJ1-4 TRBD1 many TRBV6-1 CASSNRQGGNEKLFF TGTGCCAGCAGTAACCGACAGGGTGGCAATGAAAAACTGTTTTTT
TRBJ2-7 TRBD1 many TRBV5-1 CASSAGTGGGNEQYF TGCGCCAGCAGCGCCGGGACAGGGGGTGGAAACGAGCAGTACTTC
TRBJ2-1 TRBD1 - TRBV28 CASSVGTGRGNEQFF TGTGCCAGCAGCGTCGGGACAGGGAGAGGCAATGAGCAGTTCTTC
TRBJ2-3 TRBD2 few TRBV5-6 CASSSLAGGDLRTDTQYF TGTGCCAGCAGCTCCCTAGCGGGAGGAGACCTAAGAACAGATACGCAGTATTTT
TRBJ2-1 TRBD2 many TRBV20-1 CSASRLAAYNEQFF TGCAGTGCTAGCCGTCTAGCGGCTTACAATGAGCAGTTCTTC
TRBJ2-5 TRBD2 - TRBV7-3 CASSPTGGGGGEDQYF TGTGCAAGCAGCCCTACCGGCGGGGGGGGGGGGGAGGACCAGTACTTC
TRBJ1-5 - few TRBV7-9 CASSSGQNQPQHF TGTGCCAGCAGCTCCGGACAAAATCAGCCCCAGCATTTT
TRBJ1-1 - many TRBV25-1 CASSGRTPNTEAFF TGTGCCAGCAGTGGTCGGACGCCCAACACTGAAGCTTTCTTT
TRBJ2-2 - few TRBV4-1 CASSQKRQTSTGELFF TGCGCCAGCAGCCAAAAGAGGCAGACTTCCACCGGGGAGCTGTTTTTT
TRBJ2-3 - many TRBV12-5 CASGHSTDTDTQYF TGTGCTAGTGGCCACTCGACAGACACAGATACGCAGTATTTT
TRBJ1-1 - - TRBV20-1 CSASPVQSNSEAFF TGCAGTGCTAGCCCAGTCCAGTCGAACTCCGAAGCTTTCTTT
TRBJ2-7 TRBD1 many TRBV20-1 CSAEGGQGPSSYEQYF TGCAGTGCAGAGGGGGGACAGGGTCCCAGCTCCTACGAGCAGTACTTC
TRBJ1-6 - many TRBV2 CASTGTQSSPLHF TGTGCCAGCACCGGGACTCAGAGTTCACCCCTCCACTTT
TRBJ2-1 - many TRBV6-1 CASRELGQPYNEQFF TGTGCCAGCAGAGAATTGGGACAACCTTACAATGAGCAGTTCTTC
TRBJ1-1 TRBD1 - TRBV20-1 CSARSIGTDEASF TGCAGTGCTAGAAGCATCGGGACAGATGAAGCTTCCTTT
TRBJ1-1 TRBD1 - TRBV2 CASSELGQGTTEAFF TGTGCCAGCAGTGAACTGGGACAGGGGACTACTGAAGCTTTCTTT
TRBJ2-5 - few TRBV5-1 CASLSIQYF TGCGCCTCCCTCTCGATCCAGTACTTC
TRBJ2-1 - many TRBV9 CASSFSSRTTRHDEQFF TGTGCCAGCAGCTTCTCCTCTCGGACTACCCGTCATGATGAGCAGTTCTTC